Each of the 30 T cell receptor beta chains below was sequenced from the same sample in a study of blood T cell repertoires in COVID-19 (dated by TCRdb to the early 2020s). To prepare the library, the immunoSEQ multiplex PCR assay was applied. What TCRdb holds here is the immuneACCESS table cut down to in-frame rearrangements. Part of the clones is not present; checked against another copy, under half of the missing clones reflect an unresolved V gene, and the others are unexplained. In this sample the table shows about 160,000 clones, roughly nine tenths of which occur a single time. The ten largest clones capture about an eighth of the sample. The sample consisted of peripheral blood. Every receptor here comes from a man aged 18 to 29 with COVID-19, enrolled during active disease.

The CDR3 here is CASSPHQTGTDTQYF. The CDR3 coding sequence is TGTGCCAGCAGCCCGCACCAGACAGGCACAGATACGCAGTATTTT. The chain has TRBV7-3 and TRBJ2-3; D possibly corresponds to TRBD1 (5 bases). V was shortened by 5 bases and J by 1 base, with 13 bases between the two germline ends. Germline V lookup: CDR1 SGHTA, CDR2 FQGTGA. There are 15 residues in the CDR3.

This clone has only a few counts. V gene TRBV4-3 combines with J gene TRBJ1-6; 9 positions match TRBD1. This CDR3 is 15 amino acids long. J lost 9 bases, V lost 1 base, and 4 bases had no gene match. CDR1 LGHNA and CDR2 YSLEER come from the germline V gene. The CDR3 region is CASSQGDRVGSPLHF. In DNA form, the CDR3 reads TGCGCCAGCAGCCAAGGGGACAGGGTTGGTTCACCCCTCCACTTT.

This sequence joins TRBV5-8 and TRBJ2-1, with D possibly matching TRBD2 (6 bases). CDR1 and CDR2 (germline): SGHTS, YDEGEE. Trimming shortened V by 4 bases and J by 3 bases, and 11 bases separated the two germline ends. The CDR3 totals 14 residues. The CDR3 protein is CASSLTRSYNEQFF. The CDR3 nucleotides read TGTGCCAGCAGCCTGACTAGAAGCTACAATGAGCAGTTCTTC. Looking up the rest from reference TRBV5-8 and TRBJ2-1 gives the full variable domain: EAGVTQSPTHLIKTRGQQATLRCSPISGHTSVYWYQQALGLGLQFLLWYDEGEERNRGNFPPRFSGRQFPNYSSELNVNALELEDSALYLCASSLTRSYNEQFFGPGTRLTVL.

This chain uses TRBV5-1 with TRBJ2-7; 8 bases map to TRBD1. The CDR3 length is 16 residues. The V segment lost 0 bases and the J segment 7 bases; nucleotides outside the gene matches: 12. Germline V gives CDR1 SGHRS, CDR2 YFSETQ. The CDR3 region is CASSLAPGQGWEEQYF. CDR3 nucleotides: TGCGCCAGCAGCTTGGCCCCTGGACAGGGATGGGAAGAGCAGTACTTC.

The chain has TRBV13 and TRBJ1-1; D is ambiguous. V lost 2 bases to trimming and J lost 5 bases, with 12 bases between them. The germline V gene has CDR1 PRHDT and CDR2 FYEKMQ (reference sequence). The CDR3 totals 14 residues. The CDR3 nucleotides read TGTGCCAGCAGCTTATCCGGGGTGGGGACTGAAGCTTTCTTT. Translation gives CASSLSGVGTEAFF. Full variable domain (outside the CDR3, taken from reference TRBV13 and TRBJ1-1): AAGVIQSPRHLIKEKRETATLKCYPIPRHDTVYWYQQGPGQDPQFLISFYEKMQSDKGSIPDRFSAQQFSDYHSELNMSSLELGDSALYFCASSLSGVGTEAFFGQGTRLTVV.

V is TRBV6-2 or TRBV6-3 and J is TRBJ2-5; tentatively, D is TRBD2 (6 bases). This CDR3 has 14 residues. CDR1 MNHEY and CDR2 SVGEGT come from the germline V gene. Trimming took off 2 bases at V and 5 bases at J, with 12 bases between the two ends. CDR3 nucleotide sequence: TGTGCCAGCAGTTACGGAGGGAGCTGGGAGACCCAGTACTTC. This codes for CASSYGGSWETQYF.

This rearrangement joins TRBV5-4 to TRBJ1-4, with 11 bases lining up with TRBD1. This CDR3 region has 15 residues. With V trimmed by 7 bases and J by 7 bases, 9 bases remained unmatched. CDR1 and CDR2 from the germline V gene are SGHNT and YYREEE (reference sequence). CDR3: CASGGPGQGGEKLFF. The DNA of the CDR3 is TGTGCCAGCGGTGGGCCGGGACAGGGGGGTGAAAAACTGTTTTTT.

Only one count was recorded for this clone. J is TRBJ2-7 and V is TRBV10-3; D gene uncertain. The CDR3 runs to 12 residues. Germline loops: CDR1 ENHRY, CDR2 SYGVKD. Between the trimmed V and J ends, which lost 3 bases and 3 bases, there was a span of 6 bases. CDR3 nucleotide sequence: TGTGCCATCAGTGACGAGAACTACGAGCAGTACTTC. Its translation is CAISDENYEQYF.

The rearrangement joins TRBV11-2 to TRBJ2-2; D ambiguous. Germline V lookup: CDR1 SGHAT, CDR2 FQNNGV. This CDR3 is built from 11 residues. V lost 7 bases to trimming and J lost 6 bases, with 6 bases between them. The CDR3 region is CASTPSGELFF. The CDR3 DNA reads as TGTGCCAGCACTCCGTCCGGGGAGCTGTTTTTT.

This sequence joins TRBV28 and TRBJ1-5; possible D gene TRBD1, 5 bases. This CDR3 contains 12 residues. CDR1 and CDR2 (germline): MDHEN, SYDVKM. Trimming shortened V by 6 bases and J by 9 bases, and 12 bases separated the two germline ends. CDR3 sequence reads: CASRQAYWPQHF. The CDR3 DNA reads as TGTGCCAGCAGACAGGCCTACTGGCCCCAGCATTTT.

The chain links TRBV28 to TRBJ2-1, with D perhaps matching TRBD1 (6 bases). The CDR3 totals 15 residues. From germline, CDR1 is MDHEN and CDR2 SYDVKM. With 5 bases removed from V and 4 bases from J, the gap between germline ends came to 15 bases. The DNA for the CDR3 is TGTGCCAGCAGTGAAGGGGACAACCTTTACAATGAGCAGTTCTTC. It is translated as CASSEGDNLYNEQFF.

The chain has TRBV4-3 and TRBJ1-5; no firm D call. CDR1 is LGHNA, CDR2 YSLEER, per germline. V lost 0 bases and J 3 bases, leaving 6 bases between the germline ends. There are 14 residues in the CDR3. CDR3 coding DNA: TGCGCCAGCAGCCAAGACAGAATCAATCAGCCCCAGCATTTT. It yields the protein CASSQDRINQPQHF.

J is TRBJ2-7 and V is TRBV11-2; possible D gene TRBD1, 5 bases. CDR1 and CDR2 (germline): SGHAT, FQNNGV. This CDR3 is built from 15 residues. V was clipped by 5 bases and J by 3 bases, with 17 bases between them. The CDR3 DNA is TGTGCCAGCAGCCTACAGCCCCTGGGGCTCTACGAGCAGTACTTC. It encodes CASSLQPLGLYEQYF.

This chain joins TRBV4-2 and TRBJ2-1; 10 nucleotides match TRBD2. The germline CDR1 and CDR2 sequences are LGHNA and YNFKEQ. This CDR3 has 16 amino acids. V dropped 4 bases and J dropped 10; count of bases not matched to a gene: 13. CDR3 sequence: CASSPRGAGGPGEQFF. CDR3 sequence (DNA): TGTGCCAGCAGCCCCCGCGGAGCGGGAGGGCCAGGAGAGCAGTTCTTC.

This chain joins TRBV5-6 and TRBJ2-1; TRBD2 agrees at 8 bases. This CDR3 has 14 residues. J lost 2 bases, V lost 5 bases, and 3 bases had no gene match. CDR1 and CDR2 (germline): SGHDT, YYEEEE. CDR3 sequence: CASSSTSAYNEQFF. The CDR3 DNA is TGTGCCAGCAGTTCGACTAGCGCCTACAATGAGCAGTTCTTC.

The chain uses TRBV13 and TRBJ2-5; possible D gene TRBD2, 6 bases. The CDR3 has 14 amino acids. Germline assignment: CDR1 PRHDT and CDR2 FYEKMQ (reference sequence). With 1 base removed from V and 5 bases from J, the gap between germline ends came to 11 bases. The CDR3 loop is CASSLAGGTETQYF. The CDR3 DNA is TGTGCCAGCAGCTTAGCTGGCGGGACGGAGACCCAGTACTTC.

The chain combines TRBV10-3 with TRBJ1-5; 7 bases are shared with TRBD1. The length of the CDR3 is 15 residues. CDR1 and CDR2 from the germline V gene are ENHRY and SYGVKD. V was clipped by 2 bases and J by 7 bases; unmatched bases: 8. The CDR3 sequence: CAISETGDHGQPQHF. The CDR3 nucleotides read TGTGCCATCAGTGAGACAGGGGACCACGGGCAGCCCCAGCATTTT.

By sample fraction, this clone is medium-sized. V gene TRBV3-1 (or the pseudogene TRBV3-2) combines with J gene TRBJ2-7; D uncertain. Trimming removed 7 bases at V and 0 bases at J, with 13 bases between. Germline CDR1 is LGHDT and CDR2 is YNNKEL (reference sequence). CDR3 length equals 14 residues. This CDR3 is CASIPVANSYEQYF. The CDR3 coding sequence is TGTGCCAGCATCCCGGTAGCCAACTCCTACGAGCAGTACTTC.

Points on this clone: Distinct nucleotide sequences in the sample also encode this CDR3. The V call is TRBV19, the J call TRBJ2-7; 11 nucleotides agree with TRBD2. Germline CDR1 LNHDA, CDR2 SQIVND (reference sequence). The CDR3 runs to 14 residues. The junction had 4 bases not matched to a gene; V was cut back by 5 bases and J by 4 bases. This chain's CDR3 is CASSPGLAGYEQYF. The CDR3 nucleotides read TGTGCCAGTAGTCCCGGACTAGCGGGTTACGAGCAGTACTTC.

A single count supports this clone. The chain has TRBV27 and TRBJ2-2, with 7 bases lining up with TRBD2. This CDR3 region has 17 residues. CDR1 and CDR2 (germline): MNHEY, SMNVEV (reference sequence). V was clipped by 11 bases and J by 3 bases; unmatched bases: 18. The CDR3 is CARGHDGGGIDTGELFF. In DNA form, the CDR3 reads TGTGCCCGCGGACATGATGGGGGGGGGATAGACACCGGGGAGCTGTTTTTT.

A note on this clone: Other nucleotide sequences from this sample produce the same CDR3. V and J are TRBV27 and TRBJ1-5; 10 bases are a match to TRBD1. With 2 bases clipped from V and 4 bases from J, the junction kept 2 bases outside the gene matches. Germline V lookup: CDR1 MNHEY, CDR2 SMNVEV (reference sequence). This CDR3 is 15 amino acids long. DNA of the CDR3: TGTGCCAGCAGTTTAGGACAGGGGGGGAATCAGCCCCAGCATTTT. This translates into CASSLGQGGNQPQHF.

The chain joins TRBV14 to TRBJ1-1; D might be TRBD1 (5 bases). The length of the CDR3 is 14 residues. Germline CDR1 SGHDN, CDR2 FVKESK. The V end lost 4 bases, the J end lost 0 bases, and 9 bases lay between the germline ends. DNA for the CDR3: TGTGCCAGCAGCCTCTTGACAGTGAACACTGAAGCTTTCTTT. Protein product: CASSLLTVNTEAFF.

By sample share, this clone is medium-sized. Within the sample, other DNA sequences also encode this same CDR3. The chain employs TRBV7-2 and TRBJ1-6; the D gene is possibly TRBD1 (5 bases). The V end was cut by 0 bases, the J end by 7 bases, with 10 bases between. CDR3 length: 15 residues. Germline assignment: CDR1 SGHTA and CDR2 FQGNSA. Here the CDR3 DNA reads TGTGCCAGCAGCTTAGCGGGGCCCCCCAATTCACCCCTCCACTTT. It specifies CASSLAGPPNSPLHF.

This chain joins TRBV19 and TRBJ1-2, with TRBD1 matching over 9 bases. The V gene's germline CDR1 is LNHDA and CDR2 SQIVND (reference sequence). The ends lost 6 bases at V and 3 bases at J; junction bases unmatched: 2. The CDR3 contains 13 residues. CDR3 bases: TGTGCCAGTAGACGGGACAGGGACTATGGCTACACCTTC. Encoded protein: CASRRDRDYGYTF.

This clone showed up just once. The chain joins TRBV19 to TRBJ1-5; TRBD1 matches at 8 bases. Germline-derived CDR1 and CDR2 are LNHDA and SQIVND (reference sequence). This CDR3 region has 15 residues. Germline trimming cut 3 bases from V and 6 bases from J; bases unmatched to any gene: 7. For the CDR3, the DNA is TGTGCCAGTAGTATTTCAACAGGGGGACCTCAGCCCCAGCATTTT. Protein product: CASSISTGGPQPQHF. Based on the CDR3 plus reference TRBV19 and TRBJ1-5, the full variable domain is DGGITQSPKYLFRKEGQNVTLSCEQNLNHDAMYWYRQDPGQGLRLIYYSQIVNDFQKGDIAEGYSVSREKKESFPLTVTSAQKNPTAFYLCASSISTGGPQPQHFGDGTRLSIL.

The chain is built from TRBV4-2 and TRBJ2-1; 7 bases line up with TRBD1. The V segment lost 2 bases and the J segment 4 bases; nucleotides outside the gene matches: 5. In germline, CDR1 is LGHNA, CDR2 YNFKEQ. The CDR3 has 15 residues. The DNA for the CDR3 is TGTGCCAGCAGCCAAACGGACAGGCGATACAATGAGCAGTTCTTC. Translating it yields CASSQTDRRYNEQFF.

The gene calls are TRBV28 and TRBJ2-7, with 9 bases that match TRBD1. Germline V lookup: CDR1 MDHEN, CDR2 SYDVKM. CDR3 length: 15 residues. Trimming at V came to 7 bases and at J to 6 bases, leaving 13 bases not matched to a gene. DNA of the CDR3: TGTGCCAGCACCTCAACCGGGGACAGGGATAGCGAGCAGTACTTC. This translates into CASTSTGDRDSEQYF.

The gene calls are TRBV28 and TRBJ2-1; 7 bases are shared with TRBD2. With V trimmed by 2 bases and J by 4 bases, 5 bases remained unmatched. CDR1 is MDHEN and CDR2 is SYDVKM in the germline V gene. The CDR3 loop spans 15 amino acids. DNA for the CDR3: TGTGCCAGCAGTTTACTAGCGGAAAGGTACAATGAGCAGTTCTTC. This translates into CASSLLAERYNEQFF. Together with reference TRBV28 and TRBJ2-1, the CDR3 gives the full variable domain: DVKVTQSSRYLVKRTGEKVFLECVQDMDHENMFWYRQDPGLGLRLIYFSYDVKMKEKGDIPEGYSVSREKKERFSLILESASTNQTSMYLCASSLLAERYNEQFFGPGTRLTVL.

The chain recombines TRBV28 with TRBJ2-2; D not resolved. CDR3 size: 14 residues. CDR1 is MDHEN, CDR2 SYDVKM, per germline. Trimming took off 3 bases at V and 0 bases at J, with 5 bases between the two ends. The CDR3 is CASSFLSNTGELFF. CDR3 DNA sequence: TGTGCCAGCAGTTTTCTGTCGAACACCGGGGAGCTGTTTTTT.

The chain is built from TRBV4-3 and TRBJ2-3, with 10 nucleotides matching TRBD2. The V gene end was trimmed by 4 bases and the J gene end by 2 bases; junction bases not matched to a gene: 9. The CDR3 totals 17 residues. Germline V gives CDR1 LGHNA, CDR2 YSLEER. The CDR3 DNA reads TGCGCCAGCAGCCCTAGACTAGCGGGCTTACCCACAGATACGCAGTATTTT. Translation: CASSPRLAGLPTDTQYF.